One sample yielded the 26 T cell receptor beta chains listed below, sequenced in a study of CD4+ T cells in melanoma. Assay: immunoSEQ multiplex PCR; the TCRdb copy retains only in-frame clones and omits some. The repertoire holds roughly 110,000 clones, approximately 90% seen once, with about 3.5% in the top ten. The sample consisted of peripheral blood. Every receptor here comes from a human donor with melanoma.

This clone was picked up one time. This chain joins TRBV6-5 and TRBJ2-1; TRBD1 agrees at 7 bases. CDR1 MNHEY and CDR2 SVGAGI come from the germline V gene. Losses at the gene ends were 5 bases for V and 7 bases for J; bases not matched to a gene: 11. The CDR3 is made up of 15 amino acids. CDR3 bases: TGTGCCAGCAGTCACCGGACAGGTTCGGTTAATGAGCAGTTCTTC. As protein: CASSHRTGSVNEQFF.

The chain carries TRBV5-4 and TRBJ2-7, with TRBD1 as a possible D gene (6 bases). The CDR3 length is 20 residues. Germline CDR1 and CDR2: SGHNT and YYREEE (reference sequence). The germline V and J ends were trimmed by 0 bases and 5 bases, with 30 bases remaining between them. The CDR3 loop is CASSLAPHWPLGGKVHEQYF. CDR3 DNA: TGTGCCAGCAGCTTGGCCCCCCATTGGCCTTTAGGGGGTAAGGTCCACGAGCAGTACTTC.

The chain recombines TRBV7-2 with TRBJ2-3; TRBD2 matches at 8 bases. CDR1 and CDR2 from the germline V gene are SGHTA and FQGNSA. The CDR3 is 11 amino acids. V dropped 4 bases and J dropped 14; count of bases not matched to a gene: 5. CDR3 loop: CASSSGGRTYF. The CDR3 nucleotides are TGTGCCAGCAGCTCGGGAGGGCGGACGTATTTT.

The chain combines TRBV2 with TRBJ1-5; TRBD1 matches 10 bases. This CDR3 has 15 residues. The junction had 12 bases not matched to a gene; V was cut back by 3 bases and J by 13 bases. Germline V gene lookup returns CDR1 SNHLY and CDR2 FYNNEI. CDR3 amino acids: CASSEVKTGGERQHF. CDR3 DNA sequence: TGTGCCAGCAGTGAGGTTAAGACAGGGGGCGAAAGGCAGCATTTT.

V gene TRBV9 combines with J gene TRBJ2-3; D call uncertain. Per the germline V gene, CDR1 is SGDLS and CDR2 is YYNGEE. Trimming took off 0 bases at V and 4 bases at J, with 9 bases between the two ends. This CDR3 has 14 amino acids. In nucleotides, the CDR3 is TGTGCCAGCAGCGTAGATCTCGGCGCAGATACGCAGTATTTT. It encodes CASSVDLGADTQYF. The full variable domain, its missing parts supplied by reference TRBV9 and TRBJ2-3, is DSGVTQTPKHLITATGQRVTLRCSPRSGDLSVYWYQQSLDQGLQFLIQYYNGEERAKGNILERFSAQQFPDLHSELNLSSLELGDSALYFCASSVDLGADTQYFGPGTRLTVL.

This rearrangement joins TRBV5-5 to TRBJ2-7, with D possibly being TRBD1 (6 bases). Germline assignment: CDR1 SGHKS and CDR2 YYEKEE (reference sequence). V lost 4 bases, J lost 4 bases, and 12 bases lay in between. The CDR3 spans 13 residues. The CDR3 region is CASSLTGFYEQYF. As DNA, the CDR3 is TGTGCCAGCAGCCTTACAGGGTTTTACGAGCAGTACTTC. The whole variable domain, filled in from reference TRBV5-5 and TRBJ2-7, reads DAGVTQSPTHLIKTRGQQVTLRCSPISGHKSVSWYQQVLGQGPQFIFQYYEKEERGRGNFPDRFSARQFPNYSSELNVNALLLGDSALYLCASSLTGFYEQYFGPGTRLTVT.

V and J are TRBV27 and TRBJ2-1, with no clear D. CDR1 is MNHEY, CDR2 SMNVEV, per germline (reference sequence). There are 13 residues in the CDR3. V was cut by 0 bases and J by 8 bases, with 8 bases left in between. Written as DNA, the CDR3 is TGTGCCAGCAGTTTATCTAGGTACCATGAGCAGTTCTTC. Translating it yields CASSLSRYHEQFF.

V gene TRBV7-9 combines with J gene TRBJ2-5, with 12 nucleotides matching TRBD1. Trimming cost V 1 base and J 14 bases; bases outside gene matches: 14. This CDR3 is built from 16 residues. CDR1 is SEHNR, CDR2 FQNEAQ, per germline (reference sequence). Here the CDR3 reads CASSLGGTGGQRASYF. The CDR3 DNA sequence: TGTGCCAGCAGCTTAGGCGGGACAGGGGGCCAGCGGGCCTCCTACTTC.

V and J are TRBV5-4 and TRBJ2-4; the D gene is possibly TRBD2 (6 bases). V was cut by 4 bases and J by 16 bases, with 24 bases left in between. There are 14 residues in the CDR3. The germline V gene has CDR1 SGHNT and CDR2 YYREEE (reference sequence). The CDR3, as DNA: TGTGCCAGCAGCCTGGAGGGCGGAACTAGGACAAGATACTTC. This gives the protein CASSLEGGTRTRYF.

The genes are TRBV19 and TRBJ1-2; 8 nucleotides agree with TRBD1. Unmatched junction bases numbered 9, after V lost 4 bases and J lost 8 bases. The CDR3 is 14 residues long. Germline-derived CDR1 and CDR2 are LNHDA and SQIVND (reference sequence). The CDR3 DNA follows: TGTGCCAGTAGTACCGCCGACAGGGGTGGCGGCTACACCTTC. Translated, it gives CASSTADRGGGYTF.

The chain is built from TRBV11-2 and TRBJ1-1; D not certain. CDR3 length: 13 amino acids. V was clipped by 2 bases and J by 0 bases, with 4 bases between them. Germline-derived CDR1 and CDR2 are SGHAT and FQNNGV. The CDR3 region is CASSLKVNTEAFF. DNA of the CDR3: TGTGCCAGCAGCTTAAAAGTGAACACTGAAGCTTTCTTT.

Comments on this clone: This may arise from a read error, as a much more abundant clone is one base away. The genes are TRBV4-1 and TRBJ2-4; 8 bases are a match to TRBD2. Germline CDR1 reads MGHRA; CDR2 reads YSYEKL. This CDR3 has 14 residues. V gave up 4 bases and J gave up 9 bases; unmatched junction bases: 8. CDR3 nucleotide sequence: TGCGCCAGCAGCCTGACCAGCGGGAGAGGCATTCAGTACTTC. This gives the protein CASSLTSGRGIQYF.

Points on this clone: No DNA is shown, since the ends of the CDR3 on it are uncertain; the CDR3 is the one TCRdb lists. The rearrangement uses TRBV19 and TRBJ2-7; TRBD2 reflects the table's D call only, with no check against the DNA. Germline assignment: CDR1 LNHDA and CDR2 SQIVND (reference sequence). Ends included, the CDR3 has 13 residues. The CDR3 region is CASTSGGPDEQYF.

This clone was seen once. This sequence joins TRBV9 and TRBJ2-7; TRBD2 matches 7 bases. Germline trimming cut 0 bases from V and 6 bases from J; bases unmatched to any gene: 12. The CDR3 is made up of 16 amino acids. In germline, CDR1 is SGDLS, CDR2 YYNGEE. The CDR3 sequence: CASSVGHEAGASEQYF. CDR3 bases: TGTGCCAGCAGCGTAGGACATGAGGCGGGAGCTTCCGAGCAGTACTTC.

V gene TRBV27 combines with J gene TRBJ2-3; D not certain. Germline CDR1 reads MNHEY; CDR2 reads SMNVEV (reference sequence). Trimming removed 2 bases from V and 1 base from J, with 10 bases in between. The CDR3 consists of 15 residues. The chain's CDR3 is CASSLKGLGTDTQYF. CDR3 in DNA: TGTGCCAGCAGTTTAAAAGGGTTGGGCACAGATACGCAGTATTTT.

V gene TRBV30 combines with J gene TRBJ2-3; D might be TRBD2 (6 bases). Trimming left V 4 bases short and J 10 bases short, with 15 bases between. Germline-derived CDR1 and CDR2 are GTSNPN and SVGIG (reference sequence). There are 12 residues in the CDR3. The DNA for the CDR3 is TGTGCCTGGATTAGACTAGACGGGTCGCAGTATTTT. Protein sequence: CAWIRLDGSQYF.

The chain couples TRBV7-2 to TRBJ2-7, with D perhaps being TRBD1 or TRBD2 (5 bases each). The germline gives CDR1 SGHTA, CDR2 FQGNSA. CDR3 length: 13 residues. V shed 0 bases and J shed 8 bases, with 11 bases lying between them. In DNA, the CDR3 is TGTGCCAGCAGCTTAGCCCGGGGCAGCCAGCAGTACTTC. It yields the protein CASSLARGSQQYF. The whole variable domain, filled in from reference TRBV7-2 and TRBJ2-7, reads GAGVSQSPSNKVTEKGKDVELRCDPISGHTALYWYRQSLGQGLEFLIYFQGNSAPDKSGLPSDRFSAERTGGSVSTLTIQRTQQEDSAVYLCASSLARGSQQYFGPGTRLTVT.

The chain has TRBV20-1 and TRBJ1-1; TRBD1 matches 9 bases. V lost 7 bases and J lost 11; bases outside the gene matches: 8. The germline V gene encodes CDR1 DFQATT and CDR2 SNEGSKA (reference sequence). The CDR3 covers 11 residues. CDR3 residues: CSGKQGARAFF. CDR3 DNA sequence: TGCAGTGGGAAACAGGGGGCCAGGGCTTTCTTT.

The chain combines TRBV11-3 with TRBJ2-5; 10 bases are shared with TRBD1. The CDR3 runs 16 residues. Germline assignment: CDR1 SGHNT and CDR2 YENEEA. V lost 1 base, J lost 3 bases, and 5 bases stayed unmatched. In nucleotides, the CDR3 is TGTGCCAGCAGCTTAGGGAGGGGACAGGGGAAAGAGACCCAGTACTTC. Translation gives CASSLGRGQGKETQYF. Drawing the rest from reference TRBV11-3 and TRBJ2-5, the complete variable domain is EAGVVQSPRYKIIEKKQPVAFWCNPISGHNTLYWYLQNLGQGPELLIRYENEEAVDDSQLPKDRFSAERLKGVDSTLKIQPAELGDSAVYLCASSLGRGQGKETQYFGPGTRLLVL.

This rearrangement joins TRBV28 to TRBJ1-4; D unresolved. The CDR3 sequence is 12 residues long. The V and J ends lost 5 bases and 10 bases respectively, with 11 bases between them. Germline V gene sequence: CDR1 MDHEN, CDR2 SYDVKM. The CDR3 DNA is TGTGCCAGCAGTCTACCGATGGGAAAACTGTTTTTT. Residues: CASSLPMGKLFF.

The chain links TRBV7-3 to TRBJ2-3; 8 bases align to TRBD2. J was trimmed by 2 bases and V by 5 bases; bases with no gene match: 9. The CDR3 runs to 16 residues. CDR1 and CDR2 (germline): SGHTA, FQGTGA. The CDR3 loop is CASSIRAGALTDTQYF. The CDR3, as DNA: TGTGCCAGCAGCATTAGAGCGGGAGCCCTCACAGATACGCAGTATTTT.

V and J are TRBV30 and TRBJ2-4, with 12 bases matching TRBD1. The V and J ends lost 5 bases and 8 bases, in that order; junction bases with no gene match: 4. In germline, CDR1 is GTSNPN, CDR2 SVGIG (reference sequence). The CDR3 is 13 residues long. The CDR3 region is CAWGTGGAHIQYF. The CDR3 DNA reads TGTGCCTGGGGGACAGGGGGCGCGCACATTCAGTACTTC.

The chain employs TRBV5-6 and TRBJ2-5; D is unresolved. The CDR3 contains 14 residues. Germline V gives CDR1 SGHDT, CDR2 YYEEEE. V gave up 1 base and J gave up 3 bases, with 10 bases separating them. CDR3 protein: CASSLTASKETQYF. In DNA form, the CDR3 reads TGTGCCAGCAGCTTGACCGCTTCGAAAGAGACCCAGTACTTC.

The chain joins TRBV5-5 to TRBJ1-4; no definite D call. The CDR3 is 14 amino acids. V gave up 0 bases and J gave up 7 bases, with 10 bases separating them. Germline-derived CDR1 and CDR2 are SGHKS and YYEKEE (reference sequence). The CDR3 here is CASSLDFASEKLFF. CDR3 nucleotide sequence: TGTGCCAGCAGCTTGGACTTCGCAAGTGAAAAACTGTTTTTT. The whole variable domain, filled in from reference TRBV5-5 and TRBJ1-4, reads DAGVTQSPTHLIKTRGQQVTLRCSPISGHKSVSWYQQVLGQGPQFIFQYYEKEERGRGNFPDRFSARQFPNYSSELNVNALLLGDSALYLCASSLDFASEKLFFGSGTQLSVL.

The chain employs TRBV5-4 and TRBJ1-2; D uncertain. Germline CDR1 is SGHNT and CDR2 is YYREEE (reference sequence). V was shortened by 4 bases and J by 0 bases, with 13 bases between the two germline ends. This CDR3 is built from 15 residues. The CDR3 DNA reads as TGTGCCAGCAGCCCGGCTAGTGTGTCTAACTATGGCTACACCTTC. Amino acid sequence: CASSPASVSNYGYTF.

The rearrangement joins TRBV7-2 to TRBJ1-2, with D perhaps TRBD1 (5 bases). The CDR3 is made up of 13 amino acids. V was trimmed by 5 bases and J by 5 bases, leaving 12 bases between them. Germline loops: CDR1 SGHTA, CDR2 FQGNSA. The CDR3 region has the DNA TGTGCCAGCAGCCAAGCAGGGACTTATGGCTACACCTTC. This encodes CASSQAGTYGYTF.